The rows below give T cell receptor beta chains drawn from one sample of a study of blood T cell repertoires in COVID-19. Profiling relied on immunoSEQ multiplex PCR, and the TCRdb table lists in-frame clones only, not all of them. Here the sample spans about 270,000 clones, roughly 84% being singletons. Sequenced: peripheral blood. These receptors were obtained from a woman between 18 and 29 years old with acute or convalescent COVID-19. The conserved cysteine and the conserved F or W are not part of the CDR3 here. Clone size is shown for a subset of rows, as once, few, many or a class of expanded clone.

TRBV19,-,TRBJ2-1,ASSLMGTGASYNEQF
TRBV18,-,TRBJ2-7,ASSPGADTYEQY
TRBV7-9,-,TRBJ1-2,ASSFPQAKSNTGYGYT
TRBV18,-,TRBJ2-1,ASSPSGGEGPYNEQF
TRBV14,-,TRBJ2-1,ASSQLGLAGGQSYNEQF
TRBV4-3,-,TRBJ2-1,ASSQRAEREGHSRLRYNEQF
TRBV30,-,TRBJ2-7,AWRRGGSLYEQY
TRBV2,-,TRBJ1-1,ASGARGGNTEAF
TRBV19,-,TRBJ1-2,ASSLRGRQNGYT
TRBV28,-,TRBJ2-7,AGSSGNPYEQY
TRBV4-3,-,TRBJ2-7,ASSQTGEWNEQY
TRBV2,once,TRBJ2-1,ASRAGGFMDEQF
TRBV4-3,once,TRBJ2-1,ASSQNREFNEQF
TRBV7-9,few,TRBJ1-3,ASSLTLAENTIY
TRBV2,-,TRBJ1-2,ASSERSARGMGFYGYT
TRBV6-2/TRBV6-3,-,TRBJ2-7,ASSYLGGYYEQY